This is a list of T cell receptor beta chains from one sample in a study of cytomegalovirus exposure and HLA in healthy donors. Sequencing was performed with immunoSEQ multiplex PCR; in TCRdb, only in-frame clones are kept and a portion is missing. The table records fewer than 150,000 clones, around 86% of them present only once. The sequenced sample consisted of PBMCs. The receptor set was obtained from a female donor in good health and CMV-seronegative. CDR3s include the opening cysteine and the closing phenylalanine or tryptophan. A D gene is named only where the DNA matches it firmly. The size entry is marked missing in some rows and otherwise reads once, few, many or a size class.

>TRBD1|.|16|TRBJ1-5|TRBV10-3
TGTGCCGCAGGGACAGGAGGAGAGATGGGCAATCAGCCCCAGCATTTT
CAAGTGGEMGNQPQHF
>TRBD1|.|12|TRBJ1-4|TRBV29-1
TGCACCGCAGGGGGACCGAGCGAAAAACTGTTTTTT
CTAGGPSEKLFF
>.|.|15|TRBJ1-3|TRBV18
TGTGCCAGCTCACCCCTGGAGGGCTCTGGAAACACCATATATTTT
CASSPLEGSGNTIYF
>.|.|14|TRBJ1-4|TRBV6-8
TGTGCCAGCAGCCGTCGCAGGGAGGGTGAAAAACTGTTTTTT
CASSRRREGEKLFF
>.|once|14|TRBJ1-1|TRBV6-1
TGTGCCAGCAGTGGGAGGGGTTTTGGCACTGAAGCTTTCTTT
CASSGRGFGTEAFF
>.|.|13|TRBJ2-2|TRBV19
TGTGCCAGTAGTATACAGGGCACCGGGGAGCTGTTTTTT
CASSIQGTGELFF
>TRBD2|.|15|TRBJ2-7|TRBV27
TGTGCCAGCAGTATGACTAGCGGGACTTACTACGAGCAGTACTTC
CASSMTSGTYYEQYF
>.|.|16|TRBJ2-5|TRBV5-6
TGTGCCAGCAGCTTGCCTGGGACCTGGGGGGAAGAGACCCAGTACTTC
CASSLPGTWGEETQYF
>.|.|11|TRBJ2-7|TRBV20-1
TGCAGTGCTCCATACAGGGCCTTGGAGTACTTC
CSAPYRALEYF
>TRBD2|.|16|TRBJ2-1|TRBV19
TGTGCCAGTAGTACTCTAGCGGGACGGGTCCGCAATGAGCAGTTCTTC
CASSTLAGRVRNEQFF
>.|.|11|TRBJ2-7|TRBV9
TGTGCCAGCAGTCTAACAGGACAGCAGTACTTC
CASSLTGQQYF
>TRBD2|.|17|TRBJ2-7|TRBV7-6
TGTGCCAGCAGCTTACCGTACGGGAGTAGCGGGGAGTACGAGCAGTACTTC
CASSLPYGSSGEYEQYF
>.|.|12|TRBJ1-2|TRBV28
TGTGCCAGCAGTTTGGGGCTCTATGGCTACACCTTC
CASSLGLYGYTF
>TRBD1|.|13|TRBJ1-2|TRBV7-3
TGTGCCAGCAGCTTAATGACAGGGTATGGCTACACCTTC
CASSLMTGYGYTF
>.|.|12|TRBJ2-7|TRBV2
TGTGCCAGCCTATCTAGGTTCTACGAGCAGTACTTC
CASLSRFYEQYF
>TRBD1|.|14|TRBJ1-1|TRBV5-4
TGTGCCAGCAGCCTCCGGGACAGGAACACTGAAGCTTTCTTT
CASSLRDRNTEAFF
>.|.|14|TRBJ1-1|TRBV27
TGTGCCAGCAGTTTCAGGGGCCCGAACACTGAAGCTTTCTTT
CASSFRGPNTEAFF
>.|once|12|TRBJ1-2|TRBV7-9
TGTGCCAGCAGCCTTGACACATATGGCTACACCTTC
CASSLDTYGYTF
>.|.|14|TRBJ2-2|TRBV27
TGTGCCAGCAGCTATCAGGGGAACACCGGGGAGCTGTTTTTT
CASSYQGNTGELFF
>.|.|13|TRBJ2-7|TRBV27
TGTGCCAGCAGTTTGGGAGCGGACTACGAGCAGTACTTC
CASSLGADYEQYF
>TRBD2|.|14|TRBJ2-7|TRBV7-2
TGTGCCAGCAGCGCCACTAGCGGGATTTACGAGCAGTACTTC
CASSATSGIYEQYF
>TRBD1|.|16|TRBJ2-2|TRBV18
TGTGCCAGCTCACCACCCAACAGGGGAGACACCGGGGAGCTGTTTTTT
CASSPPNRGDTGELFF
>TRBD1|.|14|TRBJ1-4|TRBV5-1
TGCGCCAGCGGTGGGGGACAGACTAATGAAAAACTGTTTTTT
CASGGGQTNEKLFF
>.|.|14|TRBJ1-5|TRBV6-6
TGTGCCAGCAGTTACGCAGATAGCAATCAGCCCCAGCATTTT
CASSYADSNQPQHF
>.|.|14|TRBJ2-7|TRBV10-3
TGTGCCATCAGTTGGTCCGCCGGAGATGGCGAGCAGTACTTC
CAISWSAGDGEQYF
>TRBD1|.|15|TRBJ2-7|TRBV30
TGTGCCTGGAGTGAAAGACACAGGGGGCACTACGAGCAGTACTTC
CAWSERHRGHYEQYF
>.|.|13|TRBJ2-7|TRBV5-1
TGCGCCAGCAGCGGGCAGACAGGAGACGAGCAGTACTTC
CASSGQTGDEQYF
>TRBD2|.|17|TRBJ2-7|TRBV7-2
TGTGCCAGCAGCTTAGGGGTTGCTAGCGGGAGGGTCTACGAGCAGTACTTC
CASSLGVASGRVYEQYF
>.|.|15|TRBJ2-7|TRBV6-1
TGTGCCAGCAGTGAAGTAACGACGAGCGTCAACGAGCAGTACTTC
CASSEVTTSVNEQYF
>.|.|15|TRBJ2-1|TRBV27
TGTGCCAGCAGTTTAGTGTACCAGAGGGACAATGAGCAGTTCTTC
CASSLVYQRDNEQFF
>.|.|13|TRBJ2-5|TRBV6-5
TGTGCCAGCAGTTACGGGCAGGGGAAGACCCAGTACTTC
CASSYGQGKTQYF
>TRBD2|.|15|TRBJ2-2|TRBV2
TGTGCCAGCAGTGGTTTGCGGGAGGGCACCGGGGAGCTGTTTTTT
CASSGLREGTGELFF
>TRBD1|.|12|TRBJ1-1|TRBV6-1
TGTGCCAGCAGACAGGGGGGTTCTGAAGCTTTCTTT
CASRQGGSEAFF
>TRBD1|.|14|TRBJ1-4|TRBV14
TGTGCCAGCAGCCAAAGGGGGCTGGGTGAAAAACTGTTTTTT
CASSQRGLGEKLFF
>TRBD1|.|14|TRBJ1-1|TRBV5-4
TGTGCCAGCAAGACGACAGGGGGTACTACTGAAGCTTTCTTT
CASKTTGGTTEAFF
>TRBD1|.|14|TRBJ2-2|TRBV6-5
TGTGCCAGCAGTTACTATACAGGGGCCGGGGAGCTGTTTTTT
CASSYYTGAGELFF
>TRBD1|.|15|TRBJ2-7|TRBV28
TGTGCCAGCAGTTTATCCGGGACAGGGACCTACGAGCAGTACTTC
CASSLSGTGTYEQYF
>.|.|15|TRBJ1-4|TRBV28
TGTGCCAGCAGTTCCCTGGACAGCTATAATGAAAAACTGTTTTTT
CASSSLDSYNEKLFF
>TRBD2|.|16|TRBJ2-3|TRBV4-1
TGCGCCAGCAGCCAAGAATCCCGGACTAGCGGGAACCCTCGGTATTTT
CASSQESRTSGNPRYF
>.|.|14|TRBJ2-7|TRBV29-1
TGCAGCGTTACCGGAGGGGAAAACTCCTACGAGCAGTACTTC
CSVTGGENSYEQYF
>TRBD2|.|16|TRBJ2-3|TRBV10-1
TGCGCCAGCAGCGTTCTAGCGGGAGGTAACACAGATACGCAGTATTTT
CASSVLAGGNTDTQYF
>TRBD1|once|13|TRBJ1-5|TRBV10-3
TGTGCCATCAGTGGGACAGGGAATCAGCCCCAGCATTTT
CAISGTGNQPQHF
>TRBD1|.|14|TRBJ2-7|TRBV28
TGTGCCAGCAGTTTGAGGGACAGGGTTGGGGAGCAGTACTTC
CASSLRDRVGEQYF
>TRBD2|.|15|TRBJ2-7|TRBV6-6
TGTGCCACTTACACCTCGAGTAGCGGGATCTACGAGCAGTACTTC
CATYTSSSGIYEQYF
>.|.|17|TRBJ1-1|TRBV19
TGTGCCAGTAGTATAGATCGAGGAGGCAGTAGGAACACTGAAGCTTTCTTT
CASSIDRGGSRNTEAFF
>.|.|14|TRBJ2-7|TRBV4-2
TGTGCCAGCAGCCAAGACCCGGGAGTGGGAGAGCAGTACTTC
CASSQDPGVGEQYF
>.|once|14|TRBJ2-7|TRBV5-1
TGCGCCAGCAGCTTGGAAGGGACACCCTACGAGCAGTACTTC
CASSLEGTPYEQYF
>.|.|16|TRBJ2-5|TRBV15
TGTGCCACCAGCCTGGGAGTACAGATGCGTCAAGAGACCCAGTACTTC
CATSLGVQMRQETQYF
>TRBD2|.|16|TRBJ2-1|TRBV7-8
TGTGCCAGCACCCCCTTAGCGGGCAGCTCCTACAATGAGCAGTTCTTC
CASTPLAGSSYNEQFF
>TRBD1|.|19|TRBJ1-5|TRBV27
TGTGCCAGCAGCCCGGCCGCCACAGGGGGCGCATCCGTTGGTCAGCCCCAGCATTTT
CASSPAATGGASVGQPQHF
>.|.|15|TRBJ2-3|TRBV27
TGTGCCAGCAGTTCTGGACTGTATTCCACAGATACGCAGTATTTT
CASSSGLYSTDTQYF
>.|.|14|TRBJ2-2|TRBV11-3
TGTGCCAGCAGCTCTGGACAGAACACCGGGGAGCTGTTTTTT
CASSSGQNTGELFF
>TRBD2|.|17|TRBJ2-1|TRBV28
TGTGCCAGCAGTTTATTGGAAGCGGGAGTGAGGGGCAATGAGCAGTTCTTC
CASSLLEAGVRGNEQFF
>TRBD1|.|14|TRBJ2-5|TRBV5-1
TGCGCCAGCAGCTTGACTGACAGGGGGGAGACCCAGTACTTC
CASSLTDRGETQYF
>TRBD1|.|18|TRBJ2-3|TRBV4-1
TGCGCCAGCAGCCATGATCTCCGGGACAGAAAACTCACGGGTACGCAGTATTTT
CASSHDLRDRKLTGTQYF